The entry below gives a single T cell receptor beta chain sequence along with its context. Its antigen is still unknown. Nothing much larger sits one base from this clone, and base qualities are not available. The library was obtained by 5' RACE. Sequencing was carried out with an Illumina HiSeq 2000. Template switching introduced a universal primer binding site; the final cDNA contained a unique molecular identifier, enabling accurate counting of TCR cDNA molecules. Specific primers in the conserved constant-segment region were used to synthesize first-strand cDNA for the TCR alpha and beta chains. To control for contamination, each cDNA library was double barcoded with a SMART-Mk sample barcode plus Illumina barcodes. TruSeq adapter sequences and Illumina sample barcodes were added in two successive PCR steps. Sequencing of the TCR alpha and beta cDNA libraries was done on the Illumina HiSeq platform using custom primers. In the original analysis: Unique molecular identifiers were extracted from raw reads with MiGEC, and CDR3 positions were determined with MiXCR. Recombination models were inferred per individual with the repgenHMM and IGoR tools using an EM algorithm. The analysis of shared clonotypes was done with the tcR package in R, with sharing normalized by the product of cloneset sizes. To study raw recombination without the effects of thymic and clonal selection, out-of-frame nonproductive sequences were analyzed. TCRdb's own reprocessing of the public reads used fastp at Q25 and MiXCR and kept productive beta chains. For every CDR3 protein sequence, its rows merge into one entry that carries the most common genes and DNA. TCRdb's processing, not the authors', yielded these V and J calls. The sample data list around 1.7 million distinct CDR3 sequences, and around a third of these were observed just once. The ten largest make up 0.27% of the sample.

Every donor in the study was a healthy Caucasian. These data come from a study of identical twins (dated by TCRdb to the mid-2010s). Study-wide context: To test whether fetal clonotypes persist, the study used deep sequencing on TCR alpha and beta repertoires from monozygotic twins, unrelated adults of various ages, and cord blood. Replicate twin experiments were performed at different times using different library preparation protocols to rule out contamination.

Overall study results and their limits: Because the same donors could not be followed over many years, the conclusions relied on cross-sectional statistical analysis. Recombination models systematically underestimated out-of-frame TCR alpha sharing in monozygotic twins but agreed with sharing between unrelated individuals. Fewer insertions were carried by abundant cord blood beta clonotypes; a weaker similar trend was observed in young adult naive repertoires, while no such trend was observed in memory repertoires. Invariant T cells such as MAIT and iNKT could partly confound zero-insertion analyses, though diverse VJ usage argued against this for most clonotypes. A weaker excess of twin sharing was found in beta out-of-frame sequences because the signal-to-noise ratio was lowered by fewer shared sequences. Compared with coincidental sharing between unrelated individuals, out-of-frame TCR alpha sequences shared between twins showed an excess of sequences with low generation probability.

The CDR3 sequence holds 19 residues, the cysteine and phenylalanine included. The kept DNA is CDR3 alone, 57 bases in frame from the first base. V is reduced by 5 bases and J by 2 bases, leaving a spacing of 28 bases between them. The germline V gene provides CDR1 SGHVS and CDR2 FNYEAQ. The sequence joins TRBV7-6 to TRBJ2-7; TRBD2 is possibly the D segment (5 matching bases). The source material was cord blood. The source of this sequence is a newborn girl in good health. The nucleotides read TGTGCCAGCAGCCCCCTAGAAAGACCGGGGATCGCAGCCCCCTACGAGCAGTACTTC. It encodes CASSPLERPGIAAPYEQYF.